Below, one T cell receptor beta chain is given with its context. Clones were sequenced by immunoSEQ multiplex PCR, and TCRdb holds only the in-frame ones, with some missing. The sample includes just under 550,000 clones, 70% to 80% of them seen just once. These data come from a study of shared T cell receptors in the human thymus. Germline V gene sequence: CDR1 MNHEY, CDR2 SMNVEV (reference sequence). This CDR3 has 16 amino acids. V dropped 3 bases and J dropped 0 bases, with 13 bases sitting between them. In addition, the sample was reused for a study of human thymus T cells.

The chain carries TRBV27 and TRBJ2-3, with D uncertain. Material for sequencing was thymocytes. The origin of this receptor is a boy under three years old with a congenital heart defect. The CDR3 spells CASSFRWALSTDTQYF. The CDR3 region has the DNA TGTGCCAGCAGTTTTCGCTGGGCCCTAAGCACAGATACGCAGTATTTT.